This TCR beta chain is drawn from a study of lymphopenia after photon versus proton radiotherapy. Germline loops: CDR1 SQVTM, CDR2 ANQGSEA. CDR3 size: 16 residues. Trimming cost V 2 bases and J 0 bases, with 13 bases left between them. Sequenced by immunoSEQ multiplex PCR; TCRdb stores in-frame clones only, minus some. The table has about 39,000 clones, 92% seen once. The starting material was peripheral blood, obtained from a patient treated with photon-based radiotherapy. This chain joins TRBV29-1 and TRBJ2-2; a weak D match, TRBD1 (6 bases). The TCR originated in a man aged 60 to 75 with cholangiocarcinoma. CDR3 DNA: TGCAGCGTTGAAAGTAGGGGGACAACGAACACCGGGGAGCTGTTTTTT. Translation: CSVESRGTTNTGELFF.